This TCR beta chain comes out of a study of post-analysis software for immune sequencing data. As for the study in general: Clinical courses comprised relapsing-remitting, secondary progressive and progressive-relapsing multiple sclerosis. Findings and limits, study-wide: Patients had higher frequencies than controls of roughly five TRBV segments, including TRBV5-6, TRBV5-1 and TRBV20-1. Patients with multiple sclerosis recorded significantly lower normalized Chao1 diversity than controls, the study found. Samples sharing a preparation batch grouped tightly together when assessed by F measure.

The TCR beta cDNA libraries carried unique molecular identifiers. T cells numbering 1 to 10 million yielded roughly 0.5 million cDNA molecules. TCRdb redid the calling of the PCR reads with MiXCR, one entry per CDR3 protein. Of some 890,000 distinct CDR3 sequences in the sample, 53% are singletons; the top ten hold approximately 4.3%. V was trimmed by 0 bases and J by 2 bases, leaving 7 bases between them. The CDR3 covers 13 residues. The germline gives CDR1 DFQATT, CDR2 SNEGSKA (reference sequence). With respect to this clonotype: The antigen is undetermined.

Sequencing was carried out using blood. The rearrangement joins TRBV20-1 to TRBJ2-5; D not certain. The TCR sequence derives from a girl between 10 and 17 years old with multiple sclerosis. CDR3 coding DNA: TGCAGTGCTAGAGAGGGCAGGCAAGAGACCCAGTACTTC. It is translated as CSAREGRQETQYF.